The sequence of this T cell receptor (beta chain) was determined in a study of Graves' ophthalmopathy and Graves' hyperthyroidism. Overall study results and limits: With roughly 65% sensitivity and 72% to 85% specificity, the model predicted ophthalmopathy progression.

Where ophthalmopathy was present, donors had moderate-to-severe activity, CAS ≥3, NOSPECS ≥4 and duration under 3 months. Someone took the PBMCs out of about 9.7 ml of fresh peripheral blood. Amplification of TCR beta CDR3 regions used RNA transcripts. First-round RT-PCR with HTBI primers preceded a second-round multiplex PCR. MiXCR, applied by TCRdb to the multiplex PCR reads, yields one record per CDR3 protein. Of about 740,000 distinct CDR3 sequences in the sample, roughly 40% were seen once. Comment on this clonotype: Its antigen is as yet unknown.

V gave up 6 bases and J gave up 7 bases; unmatched junction bases: 7. Germline V gene data show CDR1 as MGHDK and CDR2 as SYGVNS. CDR3 size: 14 residues. The sequence was obtained from an adult man with Graves' ophthalmopathy. The sample comprised peripheral blood. This chain joins TRBV25-1 and TRBJ2-5, with 11 bases fitting TRBD2. CDR3 DNA: TGTGCCAGCAGCCAAGCCACTAGCGGGGGGACCCAGTACTTC. This codes for CASSQATSGGTQYF.